This TCR beta chain was sequenced during a study of CD8 T cells in Susac syndrome. Germline CDR1 SEHNR, CDR2 FQNEAQ (reference sequence). With 2 bases clipped from V and 8 bases from J, the junction kept 16 bases outside the gene matches. The CDR3 loop spans 18 amino acids. A quantity of about 0.45 to 1 ug RNA underwent reverse transcription using random hexamers. MiXCR was run by TCRdb on the immunoSEQ multiplex PCR reads, yielding one entry per CDR3 protein. The repertoire has fewer than 300,000 distinct CDR3 sequences, about 88% of them found once; the top ten carry approximately 0.11%. The sample comprised CD8+ T cells from PBMCs. The chain recombines TRBV7-9 with TRBJ2-1; the match to TRBD2 covers 9 bases. The TCR was taken from a human donor with multiple sclerosis. CDR3: CASSLTATSGYSGDEQFF. The CDR3 bases are TGTGCCAGCAGCTTAACAGCGACTAGCGGCTACTCCGGGGATGAGCAGTTCTTC.